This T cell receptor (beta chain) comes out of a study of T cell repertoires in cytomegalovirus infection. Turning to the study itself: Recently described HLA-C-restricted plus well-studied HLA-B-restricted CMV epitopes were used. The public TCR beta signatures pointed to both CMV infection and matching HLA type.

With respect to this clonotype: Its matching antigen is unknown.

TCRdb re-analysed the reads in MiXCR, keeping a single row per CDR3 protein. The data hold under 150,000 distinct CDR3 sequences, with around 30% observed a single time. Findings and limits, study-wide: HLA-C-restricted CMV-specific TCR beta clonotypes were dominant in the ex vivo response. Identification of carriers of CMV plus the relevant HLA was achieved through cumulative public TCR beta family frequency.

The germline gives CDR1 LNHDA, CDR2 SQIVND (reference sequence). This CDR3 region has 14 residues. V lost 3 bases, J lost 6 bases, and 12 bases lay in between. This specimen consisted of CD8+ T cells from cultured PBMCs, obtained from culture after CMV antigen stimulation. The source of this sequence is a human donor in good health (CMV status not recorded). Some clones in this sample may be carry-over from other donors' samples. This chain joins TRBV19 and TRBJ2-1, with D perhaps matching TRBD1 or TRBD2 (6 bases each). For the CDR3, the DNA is TGTGCCAGTAGTATGCCGGGGGCGGTCAATGAGCAGTTCTTC. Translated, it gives CASSMPGAVNEQFF.